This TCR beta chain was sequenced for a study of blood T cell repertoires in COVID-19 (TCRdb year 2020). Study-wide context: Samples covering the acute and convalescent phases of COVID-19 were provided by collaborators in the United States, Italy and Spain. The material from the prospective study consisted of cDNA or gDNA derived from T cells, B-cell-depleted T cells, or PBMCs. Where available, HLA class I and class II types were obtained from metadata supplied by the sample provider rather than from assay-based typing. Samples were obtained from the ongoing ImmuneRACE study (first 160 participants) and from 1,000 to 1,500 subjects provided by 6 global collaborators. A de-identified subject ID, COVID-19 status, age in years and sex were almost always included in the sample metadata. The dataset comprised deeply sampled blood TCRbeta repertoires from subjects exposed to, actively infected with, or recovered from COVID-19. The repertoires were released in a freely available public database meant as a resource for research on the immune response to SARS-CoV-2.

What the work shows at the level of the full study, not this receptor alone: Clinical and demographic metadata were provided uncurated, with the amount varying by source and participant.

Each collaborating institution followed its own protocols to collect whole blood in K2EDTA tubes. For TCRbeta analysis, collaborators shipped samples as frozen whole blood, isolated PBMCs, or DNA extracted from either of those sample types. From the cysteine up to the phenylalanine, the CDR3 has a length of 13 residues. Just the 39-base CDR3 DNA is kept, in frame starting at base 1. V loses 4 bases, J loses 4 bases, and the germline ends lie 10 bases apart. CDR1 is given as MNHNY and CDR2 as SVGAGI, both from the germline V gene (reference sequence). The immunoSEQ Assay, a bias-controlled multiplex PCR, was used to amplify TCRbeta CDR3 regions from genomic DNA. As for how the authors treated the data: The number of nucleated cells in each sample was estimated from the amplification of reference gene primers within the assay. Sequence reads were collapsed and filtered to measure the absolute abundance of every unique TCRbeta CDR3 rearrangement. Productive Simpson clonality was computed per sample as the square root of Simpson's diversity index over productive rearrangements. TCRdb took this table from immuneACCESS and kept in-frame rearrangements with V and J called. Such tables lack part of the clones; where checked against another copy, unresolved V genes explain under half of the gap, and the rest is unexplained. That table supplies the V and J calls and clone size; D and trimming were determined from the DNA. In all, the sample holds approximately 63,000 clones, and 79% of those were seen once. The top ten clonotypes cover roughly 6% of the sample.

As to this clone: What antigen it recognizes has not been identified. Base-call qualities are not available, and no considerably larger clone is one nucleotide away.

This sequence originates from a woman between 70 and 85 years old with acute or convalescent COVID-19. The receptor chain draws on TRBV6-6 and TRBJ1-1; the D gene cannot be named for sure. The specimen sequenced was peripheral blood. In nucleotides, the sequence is TGTGCCAGCAGTTCCTCCCCAGTCACTGAAGCTTTCTTT. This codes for CASSSSPVTEAFF.